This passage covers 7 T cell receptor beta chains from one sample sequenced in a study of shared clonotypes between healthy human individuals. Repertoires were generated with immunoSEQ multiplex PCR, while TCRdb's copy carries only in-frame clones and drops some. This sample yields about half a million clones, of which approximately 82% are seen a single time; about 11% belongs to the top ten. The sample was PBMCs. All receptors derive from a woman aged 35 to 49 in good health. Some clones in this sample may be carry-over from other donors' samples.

CDR3 bases: TGTGCCAGCAGTGGGGAAACTGGGACTGAAGCTTTCTTT. This codes for CASSGETGTEAFF. The chain couples TRBV2 to TRBJ1-1; D is unclear. The germline gives CDR1 SNHLY, CDR2 FYNNEI. The V and J ends lost 4 bases and 5 bases respectively, with 11 bases between them. The CDR3 extends over 13 amino acids. Full variable domain (rest looked up from reference TRBV2 and TRBJ1-1): EPEVTQTPSHQVTQMGQEVILRCVPISNHLYFYWYRQILGQKVEFLVSFYNNEISEKSEIFDDQFSVERPDGSNFTLKIRSTKLEDSAMYFCASSGETGTEAFFGQGTRLTVV.

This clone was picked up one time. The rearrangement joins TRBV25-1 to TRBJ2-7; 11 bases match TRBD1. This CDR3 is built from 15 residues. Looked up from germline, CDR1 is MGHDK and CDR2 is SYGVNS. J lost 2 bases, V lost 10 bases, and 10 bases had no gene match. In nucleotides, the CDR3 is TGTGCCACCTCATTAACGGGACAGGGGGCCTACGAGCAGTACTTC. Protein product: CATSLTGQGAYEQYF.

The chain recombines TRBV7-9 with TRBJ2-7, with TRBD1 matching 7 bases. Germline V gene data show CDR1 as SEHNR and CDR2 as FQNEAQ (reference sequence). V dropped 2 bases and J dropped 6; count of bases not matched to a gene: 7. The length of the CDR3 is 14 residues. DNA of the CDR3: TGTGCCAGCAGCTTAAGACAGGGCGACGGCGAGCAGTACTTC. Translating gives CASSLRQGDGEQYF.

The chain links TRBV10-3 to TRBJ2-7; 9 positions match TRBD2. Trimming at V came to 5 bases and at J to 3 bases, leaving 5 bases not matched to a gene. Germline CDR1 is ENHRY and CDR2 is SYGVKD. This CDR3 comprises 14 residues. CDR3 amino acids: CAISSSGGFYEQYF. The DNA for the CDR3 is TGTGCCATCAGTAGCAGCGGGGGGTTCTACGAGCAGTACTTC.

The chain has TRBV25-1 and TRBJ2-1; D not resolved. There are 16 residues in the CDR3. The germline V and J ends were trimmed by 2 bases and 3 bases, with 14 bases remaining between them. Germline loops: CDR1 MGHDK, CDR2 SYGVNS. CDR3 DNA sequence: TGTGCCAGCAGTGAAAAAGACCTACTAAACTACAATGAGCAGTTCTTC. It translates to CASSEKDLLNYNEQFF.

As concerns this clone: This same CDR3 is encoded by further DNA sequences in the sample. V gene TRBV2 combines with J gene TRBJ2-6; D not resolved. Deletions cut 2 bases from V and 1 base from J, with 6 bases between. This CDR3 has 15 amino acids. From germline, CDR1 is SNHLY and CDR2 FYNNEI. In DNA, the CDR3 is TGTGCCAGCAGTGAAAGAAGATCTGGGGCCAACGTCCTGACTTTC. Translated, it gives CASSERRSGANVLTF.

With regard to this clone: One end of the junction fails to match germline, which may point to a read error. The CDR3 loop is CASSLGLAEGTDTQYF. For the CDR3, the DNA is TGTGCTAGCAGCTTAGGGCTAGCGGAGGGCACAGATACGCAGTATTTT. V usage is TRBV7-7 and J usage is TRBJ2-3, with 7 bases identical to TRBD2. Germline V gene data show CDR1 as SSHAT and CDR2 as FNYEAQ (reference sequence). This CDR3 comprises 16 residues.